A selection of T cell receptor beta chains follows, all from one sample in a study of T-cell reconstitution after alpha-beta-depleted transplantation in children. TCRdb processed the PCR reads anew with MiXCR; each CDR3 protein has one entry. The repertoire holds 800,000 to 1,000,000 distinct CDR3 sequences, with under 30% as singletons. This material consisted of PBMCs, mostly from graft donor cells, taken 360 days after TCRalphabeta/CD19-depleted stem cell transplant. These receptors were collected from a boy less than two years old who had a stem cell transplant for SCID, so the T cells may come from the graft donor. Both conserved end residues are part of each CDR3. The order of the fields is D gene, J gene, V gene, clone size, CDR3 protein, CDR3 DNA. A D gene is named only where the DNA matches it firmly. Clone size is not always given. Where it is, it says once, few, many or a class for expanded clones.

>NA|TRBJ2-3|TRBV5-1|NA
CASSALDGPILTQYF
TGCGCCAGCAGCGCCTTGGACGGACCGATCCTCACGCAGTATTTT
>NA|TRBJ1-1|TRBV5-1|few
CASSLNTNTEAFF
TGCGCCAGCAGCTTAAACACAAACACTGAAGCTTTCTTT
>TRBD2|TRBJ2-7|TRBV3-1|NA
CASSQPPGGRYEQYF
TGTGCCAGCAGCCAACCCCCGGGGGGGCGCTACGAGCAGTACTTC
>TRBD2|TRBJ2-1|TRBV15|few
CATSRGVAGGINEQFF
TGTGCCACCAGCAGAGGGGTAGCGGGGGGGATCAATGAGCAGTTCTTC
>NA|TRBJ2-7|TRBV27|NA
CASSWGESYEQYF
TGTGCCAGCAGTTGGGGGGAGTCCTACGAGCAGTACTTC
>TRBD2|TRBJ2-1|TRBV11-1|NA
CASSSQPGLAGATSYNEQFF
TGTGCCAGCAGCTCCCAGCCGGGACTAGCGGGGGCCACCTCCTACAATGAGCAGTTCTTC
>NA|TRBJ2-7|TRBV4-1|NA
CASSQDQALEQYF
TGCGCCAGCAGCCAAGATCAGGCACTCGAGCAGTACTTC
>NA|TRBJ2-3|TRBV5-1|NA
CASSSGGVTDTQYF
TGCGCCAGCAGCTCCGGGGGTGTCACAGATACGCAGTATTTT
>NA|TRBJ2-3|TRBV5-1|many
CASSLIVGSTDTQYF
TGCGCCAGCAGCTTGATTGTGGGGAGCACAGATACGCAGTATTTT
>NA|TRBJ2-3|TRBV6-1|NA
CASSEGYSSTDTQYF
TGTGCCAGCAGTGAAGGGTACTCTAGCACAGATACGCAGTATTTT
>NA|TRBJ2-7|TRBV2|NA
CASSAVGRQYF
TGTGCCAGCAGTGCCGTGGGGCGGCAGTACTTC
>NA|TRBJ1-1|TRBV7-9|NA
CASSPPRQPNNEAFF
TGTGCCAGCAGCCCCCCAAGGCAGCCTAACAATGAAGCTTTCTTT
>NA|TRBJ2-1|TRBV12-3/TRBV12-4|NA
CASSLERGRFF
TGTGCCAGCAGTTTAGAAAGGGGGAGGTTCTTC
>NA|TRBJ2-5|TRBV15|few
CATSRGGLETQYF
TGTGCCACCAGCAGAGGGGGGCTAGAGACCCAGTACTTC
>NA|TRBJ2-3|TRBV24-1|few
CATSDTGDGADTQYF
TGTGCCACCAGTGATACGGGGGACGGAGCAGATACGCAGTATTTT
>NA|TRBJ2-7|TRBV12-3/TRBV12-4|NA
CASSSRRHEQYF
TGTGCCAGCAGTTCCCGTCGGCACGAGCAGTACTTC
>NA|TRBJ1-1|TRBV4-2|NA
CASTRRQYFLTRKNTEAFF
TGTGCCAGCACTCGTAGGCAGTATTTCCTAACCAGAAAGAACACTGAAGCTTTCTTT
>NA|TRBJ1-1|TRBV7-2|few
CASSPPRRGDTEAFF
TGTGCCAGCAGCCCCCCGCGCAGGGGCGACACTGAAGCTTTCTTT
>TRBD2|TRBJ2-1|TRBV24-1|many
CATSDSSGVSYNEQFF
TGTGCCACCAGTGACTCCAGCGGGGTTTCCTACAATGAGCAGTTCTTC
>NA|TRBJ2-1|TRBV29-1|many
CSVVRAQHNEQFF
TGCAGCGTTGTCAGGGCGCAGCACAATGAGCAGTTCTTC
>TRBD1|TRBJ1-2|TRBV6-1|few
CATLDGTGAGGYTF
TGTGCCACTCTCGATGGGACAGGGGCTGGTGGCTACACCTTC
>TRBD1|TRBJ1-1|TRBV2|NA
CATVRDRGTEAFF
TGTGCCACTGTAAGGGACAGGGGGACTGAAGCTTTCTTT
>TRBD1|TRBJ1-1|TRBV29-1|few
CSVEGGGRRDTEAFF
TGCAGCGTTGAGGGAGGGGGCAGAAGAGACACTGAAGCTTTCTTT
>NA|TRBJ2-3|TRBV5-5|few
CASSRAAHTDTQYF
TGTGCCAGCAGCAGGGCCGCACACACAGATACGCAGTATTTT
>NA|TRBJ2-7|TRBV20-1|NA
CSAAHPEAYEQYF
TGCAGTGCAGCCCACCCAGAGGCGTACGAGCAGTACTTC
>NA|TRBJ2-5|TRBV6-2/TRBV6-3|NA
CASSYAWDPKETQYF
TGTGCCAGCAGTTACGCTTGGGACCCAAAGGAGACCCAGTACTTC
>NA|TRBJ2-5|TRBV24-1|NA
CATSDWRGGKAGRETQYF
TGTGCCACCAGTGATTGGAGGGGGGGAAAAGCAGGTCGAGAGACCCAGTACTTC
>NA|TRBJ2-1|TRBV15|few
CATSRTGGGVNEQFF
TGTGCCACCAGCAGAACTGGCGGGGGCGTCAATGAGCAGTTCTTC
>NA|TRBJ2-1|TRBV12-3/TRBV12-4|NA
CASSRQAGVDEQFF
TGTGCCAGCAGTAGACAGGCCGGGGTCGATGAGCAGTTCTTC
>NA|TRBJ2-1|TRBV7-2|NA
CASSSAPLQREQFF
TGTGCCAGCAGCTCAGCTCCCCTCCAAAGGGAGCAGTTCTTC
>TRBD2|TRBJ2-7|TRBV4-1|few
CASSQDGLGLGEQYF
TGCGCCAGCAGCCAAGATGGCCTCGGACTAGGCGAGCAGTACTTC
>NA|TRBJ2-3|TRBV20-1|NA
CCFLVDGVPFTDTQYF
TGCTGCTTCTTAGTGGATGGGGTCCCTTTCACAGATACGCAGTATTTT
>NA|TRBJ2-2|TRBV7-2|many
CASSFRIGELFF
TGTGCCAGCAGCTTTAGGATCGGGGAGCTGTTTTTT
>NA|TRBJ1-4|TRBV5-1|NA
CASSWGVNEKLFF
TGCGCCAGCAGCTGGGGCGTAAATGAAAAACTGTTTTTT
>TRBD2|TRBJ2-7|TRBV3-1|NA
CASSPLAAGAYEQYF
TGTGCCAGCAGCCCGTTGGCAGCGGGGGCCTACGAGCAGTACTTC
>NA|TRBJ1-1|TRBV5-1|few
CASSPWTLGTEAFF
TGCGCCAGCAGCCCCTGGACGCTAGGGACTGAAGCTTTCTTT
>TRBD2|TRBJ2-1|TRBV6-2/TRBV6-3|few
CASSFLLTSRTYNEQFF
TGTGCCAGCAGTTTCCTACTGACTAGCCGTACCTACAATGAGCAGTTCTTC
>TRBD1|TRBJ1-1|TRBV5-1|NA
CASSERPGQSEAFF
TGCGCCAGCAGCGAACGACCGGGACAGTCTGAAGCTTTCTTT
>NA|TRBJ1-1|TRBV3-1|few
CASSQTDHSGTEAFF
TGTGCCAGCAGCCAAACCGATCATTCGGGAACTGAAGCTTTCTTT
>NA|TRBJ2-7|TRBV6-2/TRBV6-3|few
CASSYPTDGTYEQYF
TGTGCCAGCAGTTACCCGACCGACGGGACCTACGAGCAGTACTTC
>NA|TRBJ1-1|TRBV14|NA
CASSPPLGDPSRRSLMNTEAFF
TGTGCCAGCAGCCCCCCCTTAGGAGACCCGAGTCGTCGCAGCCTAATGAACACTGAAGCTTTCTTT
>NA|TRBJ2-3|TRBV12-3/TRBV12-4|few
CASSRDRPDTQYF
TGTGCCAGCAGTAGGGACCGTCCCGATACGCAGTATTTT
>NA|TRBJ2-4|TRBV15|NA
CATSRSGWGVTKNIQYF
TGTGCCACCAGCAGATCAGGGTGGGGAGTGACCAAAAACATTCAGTACTTC
>NA|TRBJ1-1|TRBV29-1|NA
CSVGTVGGVNTEAFF
TGCAGCGTTGGGACAGTTGGGGGGGTGAACACTGAAGCTTTCTTT
>NA|TRBJ2-5|TRBV11-1|NA
CASSFRGAYQETQYF
TGTGCCAGCAGCTTTCGTGGGGCGTACCAAGAGACCCAGTACTTC
>TRBD1|TRBJ2-7|TRBV2|NA
CASSGTGTGYYEQYF
TGTGCCAGCAGTGGGACCGGGACAGGATACTACGAGCAGTACTTC
>NA|TRBJ2-5|TRBV7-9|NA
CASSLAGAGQETQYF
TGTGCCAGCAGCTTGGCAGGGGCTGGGCAAGAGACCCAGTACTTC
>TRBD1|TRBJ2-1|TRBV20-1|NA
CSAPRRGQGTHEQFF
TGCAGTGCCCCGCGCAGGGGACAGGGTACGCATGAGCAGTTCTTC
>NA|TRBJ2-7|TRBV10-3|NA
CAISGGTWRDEQYF
TGTGCCATCTCCGGTGGGACGTGGAGGGACGAGCAGTACTTC
>NA|TRBJ2-3|TRBV5-1|NA
CASSLFVLASTDTQYF
TGCGCCAGCAGCTTGTTTGTGCTAGCGAGCACAGATACGCAGTATTTT
>TRBD2|TRBJ2-1|TRBV12-3/TRBV12-4|few
CASSFLAGGNNEQFF
TGTGCCAGCAGTTTTTTAGCGGGGGGTAACAATGAGCAGTTCTTC
>TRBD2|TRBJ2-1|TRBV5-5|NA
CASSLIGTSHNEQFF
TGTGCCAGCAGCTTGATCGGGACTAGTCACAATGAGCAGTTCTTC
>NA|TRBJ2-1|TRBV2|few
CASSEYREVSNEQFF
TGTGCCAGCAGTGAGTACAGGGAAGTAAGTAATGAGCAGTTCTTC
>TRBD2|TRBJ2-1|TRBV5-4|NA
CASSSWTSSYNEQFF
TGTGCCAGCAGCTCATGGACTAGCTCCTACAATGAGCAGTTCTTC
>TRBD1|TRBJ1-6|TRBV27|NA
CASSPRRDRVGSPLHF
TGTGCCAGCAGTCCTCGCCGGGACAGGGTGGGGTCACCCCTCCACTTT
>TRBD1|TRBJ2-6|TRBV6-5|NA
CASSSTGTAFFSGANVLTF
TGTGCCAGCAGTTCCACCGGGACAGCGTTTTTCTCTGGGGCCAACGTCCTGACTTTC
>NA|TRBJ2-7|TRBV29-1|few
CSVGMGTSEQYF
TGCAGCGTTGGAATGGGGACATCCGAGCAGTACTTC
>NA|TRBJ2-1|TRBV20-1|few
CSATAYEGEQFF
TGCAGTGCCACCGCCTATGAGGGGGAGCAGTTCTTC
>TRBD1|TRBJ1-2|TRBV20-1|NA
CSAREGGSYGYTF
TGCAGCGCCAGGGAAGGGGGCTCCTATGGCTACACCTTC
>NA|TRBJ2-5|TRBV7-8|NA
CASTSGGGLETQYF
TGTGCCAGCACCTCGGGTGGGGGGTTGGAGACCCAGTACTTC